This is a list of T cell receptor beta chains from one sample in a study of T cells after posttransplantation cyclophosphamide. The data were produced by immunoSEQ multiplex PCR, yet TCRdb's version contains in-frame clones alone and is incomplete. Of about 16,000 clones in the sample, 90% to 95% were seen once. Material for sequencing was naive CD4+ T cells sorted from blood. These receptors originate from a woman in her forties or fifties in good health and a related stem cell transplant donor. Both conserved end residues are trimmed from each CDR3. The order of the fields is V gene, CDR3 protein.

TRBV11-3	ASSTGVLAYETQY
TRBV5-1	ASSSTTGGSAGNTIY
TRBV9	ASSGGTLGNTIY
TRBV11-2	ASSFWTSGSTDTQY
TRBV9	ASSVRGGATYEQY
TRBV27	ASSRNRDRGLGQPQH
TRBV29-1	SVRTPGTSGRSEQF
TRBV6-5	ASSSPGEQY
TRBV4-2	ASSRGQAPSSTDTQY
TRBV4-1	ASSPGQGRTKNIQY
TRBV2	AQEANTEAF
TRBV7-2	ASSRDSRPILNSGNTIY
TRBV6-1	ASSLSHTSGWQY
TRBV27	ASSLRGQGYEQY
TRBV11-2	ASSITTGGGQPQH
TRBV19	ASSMWTVFPIASGNTIY
TRBV9	ASSFTPGQGLGGYT
TRBV4-1	ASSQSNRGEQY
TRBV20-1	SALQGEKLF
TRBV5-4	ASSLTPQGQETQY
TRBV4-2	ASSRGQASSSTDTQY
TRBV27	ASSLSRQGGVTF
TRBV5-1	ASIKGTEAF
TRBV5-8	ASSSTGHQFGEQY
TRBV7-2	ASSFMSFGEYEQY
TRBV7-9	ASSKNRVVMNTEAF
TRBV20-1	SATGFSGYT
TRBV11-2	ASSPILAVLTDTQY
TRBV2	ASKRDRAYNSPLH
TRBV7-2	ASSSRYSGRAYEQY
TRBV6-5	ASSYGGQGYEQY
TRBV7-9	ASSLGRGGEARDIQY
TRBV7-9	ASSLRGTSGEKF
TRBV9	ASSPSYNEQF
TRBV7-2	ASSAGGQGYTEAF
TRBV5-1	ASSLRLAGGPSTYNEQF
TRBV7-3	ASRRGLSTDTQY
TRBV5-1	ASSLGTWRFGTEAF
TRBV5-1	ASSEGQGHEKLF
TRBV7-2	ASTRSNQPQH
TRBV7-2	ASSLLFSSDTGELF
TRBV19	ASRSLAGGLGEQF
TRBV18	ASSPLDYTDTQY
TRBV19	ATKERTGPLEY
TRBV5-1	ASSLTARGLRGYT
TRBV6-1	ASKGVYEQY
TRBV28	ASKLGGGTDTQY
TRBV14	ASSQGLEQY
TRBV7-2	ASSQAPGSYNEQF
TRBV7-3	ASSLTRSTDTQY
TRBV6-6	ASTQGAAPTDTQY
TRBV18	ASSPPVSGRAREQF
TRBV6-1	ASSKGQDGQETQY
TRBV18	ASSPQTSGIEQY
TRBV9	ASSVTPGGGWDEQY
TRBV2	ASSPTVAGAQETQY
TRBV4-2	ASSQDQSRRQETQY
TRBV9	ASSVGFQGNGYT
TRBV11-3	ASSFNAIAAQY
TRBV11-3	ASSLDSSPDTQY